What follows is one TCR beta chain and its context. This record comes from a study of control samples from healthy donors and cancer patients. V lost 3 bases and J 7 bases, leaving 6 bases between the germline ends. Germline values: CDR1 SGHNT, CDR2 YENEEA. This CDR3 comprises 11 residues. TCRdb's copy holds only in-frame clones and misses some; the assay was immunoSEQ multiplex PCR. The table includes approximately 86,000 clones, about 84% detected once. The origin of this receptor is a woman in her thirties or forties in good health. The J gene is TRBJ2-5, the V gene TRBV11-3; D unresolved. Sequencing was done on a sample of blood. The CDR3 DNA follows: TGTGCCAGCAGCTTGTTATTGACCCAGTACTTC. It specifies CASSLLLTQYF.